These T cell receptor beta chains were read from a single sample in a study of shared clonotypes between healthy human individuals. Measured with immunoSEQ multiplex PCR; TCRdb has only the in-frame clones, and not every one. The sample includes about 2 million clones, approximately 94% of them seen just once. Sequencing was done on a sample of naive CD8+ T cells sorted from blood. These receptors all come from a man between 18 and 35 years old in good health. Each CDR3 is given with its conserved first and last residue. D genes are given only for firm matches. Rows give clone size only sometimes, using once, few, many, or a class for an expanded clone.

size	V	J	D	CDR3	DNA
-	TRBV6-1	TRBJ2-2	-	CASSEWFFPNTGELFF	TGTGCCAGCAGTGAATGGTTTTTTCCGAACACCGGGGAGCTGTTTTTT
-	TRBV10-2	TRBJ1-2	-	CASSESGRGGDGYTF	TGCGCCAGCAGTGAGTCGGGCAGGGGAGGTGATGGCTACACCTTC
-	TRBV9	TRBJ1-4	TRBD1	CASSEDGTGDEKLFF	TGTGCCAGCAGCGAGGACGGGACAGGGGACGAAAAACTGTTTTTT
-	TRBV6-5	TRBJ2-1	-	CASSLTGFGNEQFF	TGTGCCAGCAGTCTCACAGGGTTCGGGAATGAGCAGTTCTTC
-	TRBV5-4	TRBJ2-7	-	CASSFGGHEQYF	TGTGCCAGCAGCTTTGGAGGGCATGAGCAGTACTTC
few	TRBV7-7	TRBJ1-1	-	CASSESGGTEAFF	TGTGCTAGCAGCGAGAGTGGGGGCACTGAAGCTTTCTTT
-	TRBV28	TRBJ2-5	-	CASSWQGGETQYF	TGTGCCAGCAGTTGGCAGGGGGGAGAGACCCAGTACTTC
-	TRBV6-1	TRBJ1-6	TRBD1	CASSQGQGLASPLHF	TGTGCCAGCAGTCAGGGACAGGGGTTAGCCTCACCCCTCCACTTT
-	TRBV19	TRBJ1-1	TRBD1	CASSIDTGEGMNTEAFF	TGTGCCAGTAGTATAGATACAGGGGAGGGTATGAACACTGAAGCTTTCTTT
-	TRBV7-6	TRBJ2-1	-	CASSPLRGEQQFF	TGTGCCAGCAGCCCCCTTAGGGGGGAGCAACAGTTCTTC
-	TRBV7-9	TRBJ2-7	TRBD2	CASSPLSGGTAHEQYF	TGTGCCAGCAGCCCACTTAGCGGGGGGACCGCCCACGAGCAGTACTTC
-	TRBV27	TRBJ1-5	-	CASPEGAHYSNQPQHF	TGTGCCAGCCCCGAAGGGGCCCATTATAGCAATCAGCCCCAGCATTTT
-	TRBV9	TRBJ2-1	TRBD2	CASSVESGGAIEQFF	TGTGCCAGCAGCGTAGAGAGCGGGGGGGCCATTGAGCAGTTCTTC
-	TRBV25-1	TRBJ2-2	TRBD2	CASSDPSGGYGELFF	TGTGCCAGCAGTGATCCTAGCGGGGGGTACGGGGAGCTGTTTTTT
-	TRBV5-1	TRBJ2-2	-	CASSLLRDGELFF	TGCGCCAGCAGCTTGTTAAGAGACGGGGAGCTGTTTTTT
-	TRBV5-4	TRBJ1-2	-	CASSLGSVGYGYTF	TGTGCCAGCAGCCTGGGATCTGTAGGGTATGGCTACACCTTC
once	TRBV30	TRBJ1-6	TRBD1	CAWSGDRGPYNSPLHF	TGTGCCTGGAGTGGAGACAGGGGCCCCTATAATTCACCCCTCCACTTT
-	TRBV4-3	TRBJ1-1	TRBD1	CASSPYRGTEAFF	TGCGCCAGCAGCCCCTACAGGGGTACTGAAGCTTTCTTT
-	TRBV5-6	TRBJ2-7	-	CASSVTEYEQYF	TGTGCCAGCAGCGTGACAGAGTACGAGCAGTACTTC
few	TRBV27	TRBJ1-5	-	CASSLAGNQPQHF	TGTGCCAGCAGTTTAGCTGGCAATCAGCCCCAGCATTTT